The clone carrying this TCR beta chain was observed many times. Its antigen remains unknown. The CDR3 has 14 amino acids. Germline loops: CDR1 MNHEY, CDR2 SVGEGT. Trimming removed 6 bases from V and 3 bases from J; junction bases left unmatched: 3. It was with unique molecular identifiers that the TCRbeta library was prepared. TCRdb re-analysed the PCR reads in MiXCR, keeping a single row per CDR3 protein. The repertoire holds over 45,000 distinct CDR3 sequences, with around 8.8% as singletons. The sample comes from a study of T-cell reconstitution after alpha-beta-depleted transplantation in children. Whole-study results and caveats: Alpha-beta T cells about two months after transplant reportedly derived from several hundred expanded graft clones.

The chain has TRBV6-2 or TRBV6-3 and TRBJ2-3; 10 bases are shared with TRBD2. This TCR came from a male patient under 10 years old who had a stem cell transplant for chronic granulomatous disease, so the T cells may come from the graft donor. Sequenced material: PBMCs, mostly from graft donor cells, taken 60 days after TCRalphabeta/CD19-depleted stem cell transplant. Here the CDR3 DNA reads TGTGCCAGCAGGGGACTAGCGAATACAGATACGCAGTATTTT. Its protein is CASRGLANTDTQYF.